This is a list of T cell receptor beta chains from one sample in a study of control samples from healthy donors and cancer patients. Assay: immunoSEQ multiplex PCR; the TCRdb copy retains only in-frame clones and omits some. The sample records hundreds of thousands of clones, more than 65% being singletons. Sequencing used PBMCs. The receptors shown here come from a woman between 55 and 75 years old with lung cancer. CDR3s include the opening cysteine and the closing phenylalanine or tryptophan. Each record gives: V gene, CDR3 protein.

TRBV12-3/TRBV12-4	CASRPHPQGEAFF
TRBV6-5	CASSYSRGRNEQFF
TRBV19	CASRSNRGDYGYTF
TRBV7-2	CASSPRQRVYEQYF
TRBV5-6	CASSLEGGLYNSPLHF
TRBV6-5	CASIRTQGYNSPLHF
TRBV6-1	CASSEGGGPYEQYF
TRBV11-2	CASSLEGTNLNEQFF
TRBV5-5	CASSPRGDSAYEQYF
TRBV3-1/TRBV3-2	CASSPWTGGTYGYTF
TRBV7-8	CASRTIIGFSANYGYTF
TRBV19	CASSIALTGNYGYTF
TRBV3-1/TRBV3-2	CASSLGQGEESQYF
TRBV11-2	CASSPEGDGYTF
TRBV30	CAWSQGASSYNEQFF
TRBV4-1	CASSLRTGESEQYF
TRBV19	CASSIIGGEVTGELFF
TRBV4-2	CASSQVGRAERYNEQFF
TRBV2	CASAGTSGYNEQFF
TRBV9	CASSVLGQGGGTDTQYF
TRBV30	CAWSVRGTGNQPQHF
TRBV29-1	CSVVKREGGVDIQYF
TRBV18	CASSPISDEQYF
TRBV10-3	CAIKAGDSYNEQFF
TRBV5-4	CASSLAVDREEDGYTF
TRBV27	CASSIGRGQPQHF
TRBV4-1	CASSQVEGYSNQPQHF
TRBV5-4	CASSLAEATEAFF
TRBV2	CASSELDEQYF
TRBV5-4	CASNPSGQETQYF
TRBV5-1	CASSGTNYGYTF
TRBV5-1	CASSGQREYNEQYF
TRBV29-1	CSVRTSYEQYF
TRBV18	CASSPLSSTSYNEQFF
TRBV5-1	CASSTGQGDSPLHF
TRBV30	CAWSVLEGGELFF
TRBV28	CASSWPSGVAGTDTQYF
TRBV28	CASSVAGGQSTQYF